The 24 T cell receptor beta chains reported below all come from one sample, sequenced in a study of human T cells and chemical hapten exposure. Stated time point: pre-sensitization, week 0. Treatment defined: therapeutic diphenylcyclopropenone sensitization with weekly scalp DPC. MiXCR, run by TCRdb on the RACE reads, gives a single entry per CDR3 protein. The sample has about 98,000 distinct CDR3 sequences; under 14% are singletons. Sequencing was performed on whole blood, taken in connection with sensitization to the hapten diphenylcyclopropenone (DPC). The receptors come from a woman in her sixties with alopecia areata. Some clones in this sample may be carry-over from other donors' samples.

This clonotype came up many times. This rearrangement joins TRBV5-4 to TRBJ1-2, with TRBD1 identical over 11 bases. V was clipped by 4 bases and J by 8 bases; unmatched bases: 10. Germline V gene lookup returns CDR1 SGHNT and CDR2 YYREEE (reference sequence). The CDR3 length is 15 residues. CDR3: CASSPGQGAWGGYTF. The DNA of the CDR3 is TGTGCCAGCAGCCCCGGACAGGGGGCGTGGGGAGGCTACACCTTC.

This clonotype was detected many times. This chain joins TRBV4-1 and TRBJ1-1; D is possibly TRBD1 (5 bases). The V end lost 0 bases, the J end lost 0 bases, and 20 bases lay between the germline ends. This CDR3 contains 19 residues. Germline V gene lookup returns CDR1 MGHRA and CDR2 YSYEKL. CDR3 nucleotide sequence: TGCGCCAGCAGCCAAGAGTTTTTAAGGGGCTACTCCATGAACACTGAAGCTTTCTTT. It encodes CASSQEFLRGYSMNTEAFF.

J is TRBJ1-5 and V is TRBV9; D is unclear. Trimming left V 7 bases short and J 2 bases short, with 13 bases between. This CDR3 is 14 amino acids long. Per germline, CDR1 SGDLS and CDR2 YYNGEE. The chain's CDR3 is CASGKGERNQPQHF. In DNA form, the CDR3 reads TGTGCCAGCGGTAAGGGAGAGCGCAATCAGCCCCAGCATTTT.

The chain recombines TRBV6-2 or TRBV6-3 with TRBJ1-5, with D possibly TRBD1 on 5 matching bases. CDR1 and CDR2 (germline): MNHEY, SVGEGT. V was pared by 7 bases and J by 5 bases, with 18 bases between. CDR3 size: 15 residues. The CDR3 DNA is TGTGCCAGCACCTTAAGCGGTCCGGGGGATCAGCCCCAGCATTTT. Its translation: CASTLSGPGDQPQHF.

This clonotype came up many times. The rearrangement uses TRBV7-2 and TRBJ2-2, with D perhaps given as TRBD1 or TRBD2 (6 bases each). The CDR3 contains 16 residues. Trimming took off 0 bases at V and 9 bases at J, with 17 bases between the two ends. Germline loops: CDR1 SGHTA, CDR2 FQGNSA. The CDR3 loop is CASSLALSGAKRELFF. The CDR3 coding sequence is TGTGCCAGCAGCTTAGCGCTATCGGGGGCGAAAAGGGAGCTGTTTTTT.

This clonotype has a count of ten or more. The V gene is TRBV6-6, the J gene TRBJ1-5; TRBD1 is a possible D gene (5 bases). Trimming removed 8 bases from V and 2 bases from J, with 22 bases in between. CDR1 is MNHNY and CDR2 is SVGAGI in the germline V gene (reference sequence). This CDR3 contains 17 residues. CDR3 protein: CASSQRGDARGNQPQHF. The CDR3 region has the DNA TGTGCCAGCTCCCAACGGGGCGATGCTAGGGGCAATCAGCCCCAGCATTTT.

The chain uses TRBV7-9 and TRBJ1-4; maybe TRBD1 (5 bases). The CDR3 runs to 15 residues. Germline lookup yields CDR1 SEHNR and CDR2 FQNEAQ (reference sequence). Trimming stripped 3 bases from V and 0 bases from J, with 8 bases between. The CDR3 coding sequence is TGTGCCAGCAGCTTGACGGACACAACTAATGAAAAACTGTTTTTT. This gives the protein CASSLTDTTNEKLFF.

The chain links TRBV7-9 to TRBJ2-2, with D possibly being TRBD1 (5 bases). Germline V gene sequence: CDR1 SEHNR, CDR2 FQNEAQ (reference sequence). V was shortened by 2 bases and J by 6 bases, with 13 bases between the two germline ends. The CDR3 is 15 amino acids. CDR3 region: CASSLIGAFSGELFF. The CDR3 nucleotides read TGTGCCAGCAGCTTAATTGGGGCATTCTCCGGGGAGCTGTTTTTT.

This clonotype was detected many times. The chain is built from TRBV7-8 and TRBJ1-5; unclear D gene. CDR1 SGHVS and CDR2 FQNEAQ come from the germline V gene. This CDR3 has 12 amino acids. Trimming took 1 base from V and 6 from J, leaving 4 bases between them. The CDR3 DNA reads as TGTGCCAGCAGCTTAGGAGTTCAGCCCCAGCATTTT. It codes for CASSLGVQPQHF. Full variable domain (missing parts from reference TRBV7-8 and TRBJ1-5): GAGVSQSPRYKVAKRGQDVALRCDPISGHVSLFWYQQALGQGPEFLTYFQNEAQLDKSGLPSDRFFAERPEGSVSTLKIQRTQQEDSAVYLCASSLGVQPQHFGDGTRLSIL.

The chain couples TRBV12-3 or TRBV12-4 to TRBJ1-1; D gene ambiguous. V was clipped by 1 base and J by 1 base, with 4 bases between them. The CDR3 sequence is 13 residues long. In nucleotides, the CDR3 is TGTGCCAGCAGTTTAGTAGAGAACACTGAAGCTTTCTTT. This sequence encodes CASSLVENTEAFF.

The table lists this clonotype with many counts. The CDR3 spells CASSYIGASTDTQYF. In nucleotides, the CDR3 is TGTGCCAGCAGTTACATCGGGGCTTCGACAGATACGCAGTATTTT. The J gene is TRBJ2-3, the V gene TRBV6-2 or TRBV6-3; possibly TRBD1 or TRBD2 for D (5 bases each). The CDR3 sequence is 15 residues long. The V gene lost 2 bases and the J gene lost 3 bases, with 12 bases spanning the gap. The germline V gene encodes CDR1 MNHEY and CDR2 SVGEGT.

This clonotype has at least ten counts. The CDR3 loop is CASSTRADYGYTF. The CDR3 DNA reads TGTGCCAGCAGTACCAGGGCAGACTATGGCTACACCTTC. The chain recombines TRBV6-5 with TRBJ1-2; a weak D match, TRBD1 (5 bases). V was shortened by 5 bases and J by 3 bases, with 10 bases between the two germline ends. In germline, CDR1 is MNHEY, CDR2 SVGAGI. The CDR3 length is 13 residues.

This clonotype was detected many times. This chain joins TRBV4-1 and TRBJ1-5, with a weak D call TRBD1 (6 bases). The CDR3 has 15 residues. Germline-derived CDR1 and CDR2 are MGHRA and YSYEKL. The germline V and J ends were trimmed by 4 bases and 4 bases, with 14 bases remaining between them. The CDR3 region has the DNA TGCGCCAGCAGCCCCGGACAGTTAGGAAATCAGCCCCAGCATTTT. Encoded protein: CASSPGQLGNQPQHF.

This clonotype was found many times. The chain carries TRBV7-6 and TRBJ1-1, with D perhaps TRBD1 (6 bases). The V gene lost 5 bases and the J gene lost 4 bases, with 14 bases spanning the gap. Germline values: CDR1 SGHVS, CDR2 FNYEAQ. This CDR3 is 14 amino acids long. DNA of the CDR3: TGTGCCAGCAGCCCCGGACAGACCCCCACTGAAGCTTTCTTT. Protein sequence: CASSPGQTPTEAFF.

This CDR3 is CASSPGGIEAFF. The DNA for the CDR3 is TGTGCCAGCAGCCCAGGCGGTATTGAAGCTTTCTTT. This chain joins TRBV9 and TRBJ1-1, with D hard to call. V was trimmed by 4 bases and J by 7 bases, leaving 11 bases between them. The CDR3 spans 12 residues. Germline values: CDR1 SGDLS, CDR2 YYNGEE.

This clonotype was seen a handful of times. The rearrangement uses TRBV6-1 and TRBJ1-4; 10 nucleotides align to TRBD1. V shed 6 bases, J shed 6 bases, and the junction held 7 bases outside the gene matches. The CDR3 runs to 15 residues. Germline V gives CDR1 MNHNS, CDR2 SASEGT. The CDR3 DNA is TGTGCCAGCAGGGCCCGACAGGGGGCTTATGAAAAACTGTTTTTT. This sequence encodes CASRARQGAYEKLFF.

This clonotype was detected many times. CDR3 sequence (DNA): TGCAGTGCCGAAAGGACAGGAGATAACACCGGGGAGCTGTTTTTT. Translated, it gives CSAERTGDNTGELFF. The chain employs TRBV20-1 and TRBJ2-2; TRBD1 agrees at 7 bases. This CDR3 is 15 amino acids long. Germline V gene data show CDR1 as DFQATT and CDR2 as SNEGSKA (reference sequence). V was clipped by 6 bases and J by 2 bases; unmatched bases: 9.

Of note for this clonotype: A read error is possible here, since a much larger clone lies one base away. The chain couples TRBV7-3 to TRBJ2-7, with D tentatively TRBD1 or TRBD2 (5 bases each). Germline CDR1 is SGHTA and CDR2 is FQGTGA. This CDR3 is built from 13 residues. The CDR3 sequence: CTSSLLGASEQYF. The DNA of the CDR3 is TGTACCAGCAGCTTACTCGGGGCTTCCGAGCAGTACTTC.

This clonotype occurred many times. This chain connects TRBV2 to TRBJ1-3; D not certain. CDR3 size: 16 residues. Deletions cut 1 base from V and 0 bases from J, with 10 bases between. Germline CDR1 SNHLY, CDR2 FYNNEI. Here the CDR3 DNA reads TGTGCCAGCAGTGAAGTCTCGTCTCTCTCTGGAAACACCATATATTTT. Amino acid sequence: CASSEVSSLSGNTIYF.

The chain has TRBV5-1 and TRBJ2-6, with D uncertain. The germline V and J ends were trimmed by 1 base and 2 bases, with 7 bases remaining between them. This CDR3 spans 15 amino acids. The germline V gene encodes CDR1 SGHRS and CDR2 YFSETQ. CDR3 region: CASSLKAAGANVLTF. In DNA form, the CDR3 reads TGCGCCAGCAGCTTGAAGGCAGCTGGGGCCAACGTCCTGACTTTC. The entire variable domain, with the rest obtained from reference TRBV5-1 and TRBJ2-6, is as follows: KAGVTQTPRYLIKTRGQQVTLSCSPISGHRSVSWYQQTPGQGLQFLFEYFSETQRNKGNFPGRFSGRQFSNSRSEMNVSTLELGDSALYLCASSLKAAGANVLTFGAGSRLTVL.

This clonotype has a count of ten or more. The chain carries TRBV3-1 and TRBJ1-4; possibly TRBD1 for D (5 bases). Trimming cost V 0 bases and J 0 bases, with 8 bases left between them. The CDR3 is 16 residues long. Germline CDR1 reads LGHDT; CDR2 reads YNNKEL (reference sequence). Here the CDR3 DNA reads TGTGCCAGCAGCCAAGATACAGGAGCAACTAATGAAAAACTGTTTTTT. Protein product: CASSQDTGATNEKLFF.

This chain uses TRBV2 with TRBJ1-4; TRBD1 is a possible D gene (5 bases). Trimming removed 8 bases from V and 8 bases from J, with 18 bases in between. This CDR3 has 14 residues. Per the germline V gene, CDR1 is SNHLY and CDR2 is FYNNEI. The CDR3 reads CASSGIGAREKLFF. In nucleotides, the CDR3 is TGTGCCAGCTCGGGGATAGGGGCGCGGGAAAAACTGTTTTTT.

This clonotype was counted only a few times. The CDR3 nucleotides are TGTGCCAGCAGCTTAGTGGGGGAAAGGGGTGAGCAGTTCTTC. This translates into CASSLVGERGEQFF. The J gene is TRBJ2-1, the V gene TRBV7-2, with D possibly called TRBD1 or TRBD2 (5 bases each). V gave up 1 base and J gave up 9 bases, with 13 bases separating them. Germline CDR1 and CDR2: SGHTA and FQGNSA. This CDR3 spans 14 amino acids.

This clonotype came up many times. The CDR3 nucleotides read TGTGCCAGCAGTGCCCAGCGGGGCTCAGAGACCCAGTACTTC. It yields the protein CASSAQRGSETQYF. The V gene is TRBV2, the J gene TRBJ2-5, with 7 bases aligning to TRBD2. J was trimmed by 4 bases and V by 4 bases; bases with no gene match: 6. This CDR3 is built from 14 residues. Germline CDR1 is SNHLY and CDR2 is FYNNEI.